This note documents a single TCR beta chain sequence. The antigen remains undetermined. This specimen comes from a study of T cell responses to AZD1222 COVID-19 vaccine. General study results and limits: Unmutated variant regions are reportedly the target of nearly half of TCRs that are spike-specific.

Assay: immunoSEQ multiplex PCR; the TCRdb copy retains only in-frame clones and omits some. The repertoire holds just under 85,000 clones, around 85% seen once, with 6.5% to 7.5% in the top ten. The material was peripheral blood, obtained on day 0 of AZD1222 vaccination. The origin of this receptor is an adult in good health.

The DNA of the CDR3 is TGTGCCATCAGTGAGCTCATAGATTCTGAAGCTTTCTTT. Translated: CAISELIDSEAFF. This chain connects TRBV10-3 to TRBJ1-1; D is unresolved. The V gene's germline CDR1 is ENHRY and CDR2 SYGVKD. The V and J ends lost 2 bases and 6 bases respectively, with 10 bases between them. This CDR3 has 13 residues.